Reported below is one T cell receptor beta chain. Its antigen is as yet unknown. The data stem from a study of T cell responses to AZD1222 COVID-19 vaccine. On the study more broadly: Investigators merged groups given second doses at roughly 4 or roughly 12 weeks.

General study points: Donors in the cohort were predominantly white British and more often female, and clonal diversity was possibly underestimated. CD4 TCRs covered the whole spike, strongest at regions 160-218 and 743-854. In all cases, repertoires were sampled only after the peak T cell response.

Here immunoSEQ multiplex PCR was the method, and the copy in TCRdb shows in-frame clones only, minus some. Of roughly 100,000 clones listed, roughly 91% are singletons. The CDR3 is 14 residues long. Sequencing used peripheral blood, obtained on day 0 of AZD1222 vaccination. This TCR was recovered from an adult in good health. This chain uses TRBV21-1 with TRBJ1-1; TRBD1 is the table's D call and was not checked against the DNA. TRBV21-1 corresponds to a pseudogene. CDR3 DNA: TGTGCCAGCAGCCAGGACAGGCAGAACACTGAAGCTTTCTTT. Amino acid sequence: CASSQDRQNTEAFF.